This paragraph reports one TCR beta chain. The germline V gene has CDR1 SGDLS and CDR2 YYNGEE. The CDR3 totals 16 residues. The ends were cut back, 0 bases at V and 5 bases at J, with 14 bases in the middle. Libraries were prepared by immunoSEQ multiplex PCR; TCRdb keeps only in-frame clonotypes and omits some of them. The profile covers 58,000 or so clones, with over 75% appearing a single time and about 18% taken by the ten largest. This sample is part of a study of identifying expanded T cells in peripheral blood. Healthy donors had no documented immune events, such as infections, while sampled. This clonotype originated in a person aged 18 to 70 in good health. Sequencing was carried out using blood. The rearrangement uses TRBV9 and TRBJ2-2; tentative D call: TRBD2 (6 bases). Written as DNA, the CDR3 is TGTGCCAGCAGCGTAGACGATTTGGCGGGAACCGGGGAGCTGTTTTTT. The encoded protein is CASSVDDLAGTGELFF.